Each of the 2 T cell receptor beta chains below was sequenced from the same sample in a study of blood T cells in healthy people across ages. A second about 6 to 11 cycle PCR used barcoded and J-beta primers. TCRdb analysed the 5' RACE reads with MiXCR anew, one entry per CDR3 protein. The sample carries 650,000 to 1,000,000 distinct CDR3 sequences, roughly 34% recorded once. The sample was blood. The source of these receptors is a man younger than 30 in good health.

This clonotype was recorded at least ten times. The chain couples TRBV12-3 or TRBV12-4 to TRBJ2-5; the D call may be TRBD1 or TRBD2 (5 bases each). The V gene lost 3 bases and the J gene lost 4 bases, with 9 bases spanning the gap. The CDR3 is made up of 13 amino acids. The CDR3 region has the DNA TGTGCCAGCAGTTTCCGGGGCCCAGAGACCCAGTACTTC. This codes for CASSFRGPETQYF.

In this sample, this clonotype turned up once. V is TRBV28 and J is TRBJ2-1; TRBD2 matches at 11 bases. This CDR3 has 16 residues. CDR1 is MDHEN, CDR2 SYDVKM, per germline. Losses at the gene ends were 6 bases for V and 0 bases for J; bases not matched to a gene: 4. The CDR3 DNA follows: TGTGCCAGCAGATCACTAGCGGGGGACTCCTACAATGAGCAGTTCTTC. This encodes CASRSLAGDSYNEQFF.